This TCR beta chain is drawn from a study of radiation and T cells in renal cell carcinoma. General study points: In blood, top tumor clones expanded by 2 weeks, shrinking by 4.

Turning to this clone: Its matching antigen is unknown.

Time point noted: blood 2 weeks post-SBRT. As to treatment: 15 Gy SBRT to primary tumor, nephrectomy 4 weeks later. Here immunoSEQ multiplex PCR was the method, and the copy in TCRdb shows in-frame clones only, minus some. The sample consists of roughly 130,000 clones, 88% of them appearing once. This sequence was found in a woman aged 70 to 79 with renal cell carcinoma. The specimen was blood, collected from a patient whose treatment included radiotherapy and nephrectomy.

DNA for the CDR3: TGTGCCAGCGGTGGACAGATGAACACTGAAGCTTTCTTT. Translation gives CASGGQMNTEAFF. The rearrangement uses TRBV6-6 and TRBJ1-1; D is possibly TRBD1 (6 bases). CDR3 length: 13 residues. V was pared by 8 bases and J by 0 bases, with 10 bases between. Germline V gives CDR1 MNHNY, CDR2 SVGAGI (reference sequence).